The 16 T cell receptor beta chains given below trace back to one sample, sequenced in a study of monozygotic twins with cystic fibrosis. Assay used: immunoSEQ multiplex PCR; TCRdb lists only in-frame clones, some missing. In the table there are roughly 29,000 clones, over 80% of which are singletons. The sample was blood. These receptors all come from a girl under 10 years old with cystic fibrosis.

The genes are TRBV6-6 and TRBJ1-2; D call uncertain. The CDR3 consists of 16 residues. V was trimmed by 0 bases and J by 8 bases, leaving 19 bases between them. Germline CDR1 and CDR2: MNHNY and SVGAGI (reference sequence). The CDR3 coding sequence is TGTGCCAGCAGTTACTCGGGATCGGGTAGGCCCGGAGGCTACACCTTC. It specifies CASSYSGSGRPGGYTF.

This chain joins TRBV18 and TRBJ2-7, with D possibly TRBD1 on 5 matching bases. Germline V gene sequence: CDR1 KGHSH, CDR2 LQKENI. The CDR3 is made up of 16 amino acids. V lost 3 bases and J 3 bases, leaving 18 bases between the germline ends. In DNA, the CDR3 is TGTGCCAGCTCACCCTTTCAGGGCAATCTCGACTACGAGCAGTACTTC. Its protein product is CASSPFQGNLDYEQYF.

The rearrangement links TRBV6-1 to TRBJ1-1; no reliable D call. The CDR3 loop spans 13 amino acids. Germline CDR1 reads MNHNS; CDR2 reads SASEGT. Trimming left V 5 bases short and J 1 base short, with 8 bases between. The CDR3 bases are TGTGCCAGCAGTTCCATATGGAACACTGAAGCTTTCTTT. Translating it yields CASSSIWNTEAFF.

The chain employs TRBV11-2 and TRBJ1-2; no reliable D call. Germline lookup yields CDR1 SGHAT and CDR2 FQNNGV. CDR3 size: 14 residues. Trimming left V 5 bases short and J 0 bases short, with 10 bases between. The CDR3 DNA reads TGTGCCAGCAGCATGTCCAGAGCTAACTATGGCTACACCTTC. This encodes CASSMSRANYGYTF.

The V call is TRBV2, the J call TRBJ1-1, with a weak D call TRBD1 (6 bases). The CDR3 length is 14 residues. The V gene lost 9 bases and the J gene lost 1 base, with 15 bases spanning the gap. Germline CDR1 is SNHLY and CDR2 is FYNNEI. CDR3 bases: TGTGCCAGTAGGGCAGGGGAGGCGAACACTGAAGCTTTCTTT. As protein: CASRAGEANTEAFF. Using reference TRBV2 and TRBJ1-1 for the parts outside the CDR3, the full variable domain is EPEVTQTPSHQVTQMGQEVILRCVPISNHLYFYWYRQILGQKVEFLVSFYNNEISEKSEIFDDQFSVERPDGSNFTLKIRSTKLEDSAMYFCASRAGEANTEAFFGQGTRLTVV.

V is TRBV2 and J is TRBJ2-1; TRBD1 might be the D (5 bases). The V and J ends lost 6 bases and 5 bases respectively, with 23 bases between them. Germline V lookup: CDR1 SNHLY, CDR2 FYNNEI. This CDR3 comprises 17 residues. CDR3 residues: CASRPSIRQGLNNEQFF. In DNA form, the CDR3 reads TGTGCCAGCAGACCAAGCATCAGGCAGGGCCTTAACAATGAGCAGTTCTTC.

The gene calls are TRBV7-6 and TRBJ2-6, with D unclear. V lost 1 base to trimming and J lost 0 bases, with 4 bases between them. The CDR3 has 15 amino acids. Germline values: CDR1 SGHVS, CDR2 FNYEAQ. The DNA of the CDR3 is TGTGCCAGCAGCTTAGACAGCTCTGGGGCCAACGTCCTGACTTTC. This gives the protein CASSLDSSGANVLTF.

The chain recombines TRBV30 with TRBJ2-5, with D maybe TRBD1 (5 bases). This CDR3 is built from 14 residues. Trimming shortened V by 0 bases and J by 5 bases, and 13 bases separated the two germline ends. Germline V gene lookup returns CDR1 GTSNPN and CDR2 SVGIG (reference sequence). The DNA for the CDR3 is TGTGCCTGGAGTGTACCAAGGGGTCGGGAGACCCAGTACTTC. Translating it yields CAWSVPRGRETQYF.

The CDR3 bases are TGCGCCAGCAGCTTGGAGTGGGGGTCGGTGACCTACGAGCAGTACTTC. Translated: CASSLEWGSVTYEQYF. The chain has TRBV5-1 and TRBJ2-7; D is perhaps TRBD1 or TRBD2 (5 bases each). CDR3 length: 16 amino acids. Germline V gene sequence: CDR1 SGHRS, CDR2 YFSETQ. Between the trimmed V and J ends, which lost 0 bases and 2 bases, there was a span of 15 bases. The complete variable domain, with remaining parts taken from reference TRBV5-1 and TRBJ2-7, reads KAGVTQTPRYLIKTRGQQVTLSCSPISGHRSVSWYQQTPGQGLQFLFEYFSETQRNKGNFPGRFSGRQFSNSRSEMNVSTLELGDSALYLCASSLEWGSVTYEQYFGPGTRLTVT.

This chain joins TRBV6-5 and TRBJ1-2; D might be TRBD1 (6 bases). CDR3 length equals 15 residues. Trimming cost V 6 bases and J 4 bases, with 18 bases left between them. CDR1 MNHEY and CDR2 SVGAGI come from the germline V gene. This CDR3 reads CASRRQASTTYGYTF. The CDR3 DNA reads TGTGCCAGCAGGAGACAGGCCTCCACAACCTATGGCTACACCTTC.

V usage is TRBV7-2 and J usage is TRBJ1-5; D not certain. The CDR3 runs to 13 residues. Trimming stripped 6 bases from V and 7 bases from J, with 13 bases between. Germline CDR1 reads SGHTA; CDR2 reads FQGNSA. The CDR3 loop is CASRESGRQPQHF. CDR3 sequence (DNA): TGTGCCAGCAGAGAGTCCGGAAGGCAGCCCCAGCATTTT.

The rearrangement joins TRBV9 to TRBJ2-1; D uncertain. V lost 0 bases and J lost 0, with 7 bases in between. From germline, CDR1 is SGDLS and CDR2 YYNGEE. The CDR3 sequence is 15 residues long. The CDR3 is CASSVAAISYNEQFF. The CDR3 DNA is TGTGCCAGCAGCGTAGCCGCTATCTCCTACAATGAGCAGTTCTTC.

The chain couples TRBV30 to TRBJ2-3, with 9 bases matching TRBD2. The CDR3 has 14 amino acids. Germline assignment: CDR1 GTSNPN and CDR2 SVGIG (reference sequence). Unmatched junction bases numbered 6, after V lost 3 bases and J lost 5 bases. The CDR3 sequence is CAWRGGGGGDTQYF. For the CDR3, the DNA is TGTGCCTGGAGGGGGGGCGGGGGGGGAGATACGCAGTATTTT.

The V call is TRBV20-1, the J call TRBJ1-1; D gene ambiguous. CDR1 is DFQATT and CDR2 is SNEGSKA in the germline V gene (reference sequence). The CDR3 runs 10 residues. The V end lost 7 bases, the J end lost 8 bases, and 11 bases lay between the germline ends. In DNA form, the CDR3 reads TGCAGTGTAGGTCTCCTAGAAGCTTTCTTT. As protein: CSVGLLEAFF.

This clone has only one observation. The gene calls are TRBV18 and TRBJ1-3; D is undetermined. The CDR3 length is 15 residues. V dropped 0 bases and J dropped 0 bases, with 6 bases sitting between them. Per germline, CDR1 KGHSH and CDR2 LQKENI. DNA for the CDR3: TGTGCCAGCTCACCACCGGTGATCTCTGGAAACACCATATATTTT. Its protein is CASSPPVISGNTIYF.

This sequence joins TRBV6-6 and TRBJ2-7; D is unclear. V lost 3 bases, J lost 5 bases, and 14 bases lay in between. The germline CDR1 and CDR2 sequences are MNHNY and SVGAGI (reference sequence). CDR3 length: 14 residues. For the CDR3, the DNA is TGTGCCAGCAGTTATCCTGAATCGCTGCACGAGCAGTACTTC. This sequence encodes CASSYPESLHEQYF.